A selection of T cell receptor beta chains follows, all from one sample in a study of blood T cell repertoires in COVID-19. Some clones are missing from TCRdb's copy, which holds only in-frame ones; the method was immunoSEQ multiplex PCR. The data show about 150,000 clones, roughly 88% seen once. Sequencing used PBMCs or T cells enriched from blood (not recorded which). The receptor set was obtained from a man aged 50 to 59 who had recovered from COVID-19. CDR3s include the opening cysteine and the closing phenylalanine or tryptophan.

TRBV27	CASSFAGPRGNEQFF
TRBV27	CASSKAPDRVYGYTF
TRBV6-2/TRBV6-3	CASSYDRGGWPEKLFF
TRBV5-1	CASSWGSSVESTDTQYF
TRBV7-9	CASSPKLRTGPNEAFF
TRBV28	CASSTTQGNQPQHF
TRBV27	CASSSAATSGRSHEQYF
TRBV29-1	CSAKRLGEKLFF
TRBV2	CASSDTSGETQYF
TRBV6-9	CASSTPWQLLRGTTGQYF
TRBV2	CASRPGQPEKLFF
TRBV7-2	CASSANEGSSYTF
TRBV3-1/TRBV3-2	CASSPTASNQPQHF
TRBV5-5	CASSFLGAGNSPLHF
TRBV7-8	CASSLRGQGETQYF
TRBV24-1	CATSDPKGYSNQPQHF
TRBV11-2	CASSLGGLLRAFNEQFF
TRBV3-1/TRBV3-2	CASSQESTEAFF
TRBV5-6	CASSRTPELTDTQYF
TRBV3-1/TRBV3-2	CASSLRFSSGKSSYEQYF
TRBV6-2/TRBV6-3	CASSSPSGQGGNTEAFF
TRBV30	CAKKTGANYGYTF
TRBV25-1	CASGHRHQETQYF
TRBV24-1	CATSDLQDRTSGGFSTDTQYF
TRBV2	CASIGGAGGYTF
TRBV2	CASSELGTSSLTDTQYF
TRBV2	CASSEGHRAQPQHF
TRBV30	CAWSLWQGANGYTF
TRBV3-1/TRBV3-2	CASREESSYNSPLHF
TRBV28	CASRPQELSTYEQYF
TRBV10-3	CAISESQGAGEKLFF
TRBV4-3	CASSQTTRQPQHF
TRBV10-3	CAISEEATSTDTQYF
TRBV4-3	CASSQENRVGTDTQYF
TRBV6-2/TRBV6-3	CASSEDTYSYGYTF
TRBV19	CASSLILAGGPTDTQYF
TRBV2	CASNWRGADTQYF
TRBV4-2	CASSHLRGSSYNEQFF
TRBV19	CASSSGQGAEAFF
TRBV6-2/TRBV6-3	CASSYAITGQGGNIQYF
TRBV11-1	CASSPPRSAGIYGYTF
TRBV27	CASSSYNSPLHF
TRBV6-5	CASSYSVRGKLFF
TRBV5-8	CASSKVPGQVWWQFF
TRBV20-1	CSASPRRGYTF
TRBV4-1	CASSQRRQGYDEQFF
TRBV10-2	CASKGLADSDTQYF
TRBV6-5	CASSTRTGSRFF
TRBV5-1	CASSLEFSGGADTQYF
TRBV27	CASSFRLRDRGSYEQYF
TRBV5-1	CASSPGQGAGNGYTF
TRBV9	CASSVGSGGYQETQYF
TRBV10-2	CATAPSGGSVAQYF
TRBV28	CASTRGQGYTF
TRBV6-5	CASSLSSDNSPLHF
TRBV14	CASSQESGWNTEAFF
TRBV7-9	CASSWGQGPTEAFF
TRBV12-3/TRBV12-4	CASSLQGDQPQHF
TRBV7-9	CASSPQTGIVNTEAFF
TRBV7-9	CASLGQVNTEAFF